The 14 T cell receptor beta chains below come from one sample, sequenced in a study of T cells after yellow fever vaccination. Via MiXCR, TCRdb re-called the 5' RACE reads, giving one row per CDR3 protein. The sample lists hundreds of thousands of distinct CDR3 sequences; around 21% were seen once. This material consisted of PBMCs, taken 15 days after the yellow fever booster vaccination. These receptors all stem from a man aged 25-40 years who received the YFV17D yellow fever vaccine.

This clonotype was seen more than once but under ten times. The chain links TRBV12-3 or TRBV12-4 to TRBJ2-5; 8 nucleotides align to TRBD1. This CDR3 region has 15 residues. V shed 5 bases, J shed 5 bases, and the junction held 10 bases outside the gene matches. The CDR3 protein is CASSPQGAIRETQYF. As DNA, the CDR3 is TGTGCCAGCAGTCCGCAGGGGGCGATACGTGAGACCCAGTACTTC.

This chain joins TRBV10-1 and TRBJ2-1; D perhaps matches TRBD1 (6 bases). CDR1 WNHNN and CDR2 SYGVQD come from the germline V gene (reference sequence). This CDR3 spans 14 amino acids. V gave up 1 base and J gave up 8 bases, with 12 bases separating them. The CDR3 DNA reads TGCGCCAGCAGTGAGTTACAGGGATTGGATGAGCAGTTCTTC. Protein sequence: CASSELQGLDEQFF.

The V gene is TRBV12-3 or TRBV12-4, the J gene TRBJ1-5; D gene ambiguous. CDR3 size: 12 residues. V lost 7 bases, J lost 5 bases, and 9 bases lay in between. This CDR3 is CASTAPYQPQHF. The CDR3 DNA follows: TGTGCCAGCACCGCACCGTATCAGCCCCAGCATTTT.

The V gene is TRBV19, the J gene TRBJ2-2; D perhaps matches TRBD1 (6 bases). Trimming stripped 7 bases from V and 1 base from J, with 13 bases between. Germline values: CDR1 LNHDA, CDR2 SQIVND (reference sequence). This CDR3 comprises 15 residues. In DNA, the CDR3 is TGTGCCAGTATGTGGGGACAACTGAACACCGGGGAGCTGTTTTTT. Its protein is CASMWGQLNTGELFF. Looking up the rest from reference TRBV19 and TRBJ2-2 gives the full variable domain: DGGITQSPKYLFRKEGQNVTLSCEQNLNHDAMYWYRQDPGQGLRLIYYSQIVNDFQKGDIAEGYSVSREKKESFPLTVTSAQKNPTAFYLCASMWGQLNTGELFFGEGSRLTVL.

This clonotype was found a few times. V is TRBV7-9 and J is TRBJ2-1; D gene unclear. Germline CDR1 and CDR2: SEHNR and FQNEAQ (reference sequence). Trimming shortened V by 5 bases and J by 10 bases, and 15 bases separated the two germline ends. The CDR3 has 13 residues. The CDR3 region has the DNA TGTGCCAGCAGCCCCCTCCTTACTACGGAGCAGTTCTTC. Its protein product is CASSPLLTTEQFF.

The V call is TRBV7-2, the J call TRBJ2-7; D may be TRBD2 (5 bases). V lost 4 bases, J lost 1 base, and 14 bases lay in between. The CDR3 has 15 amino acids. Looked up from germline, CDR1 is SGHTA and CDR2 is FQGNSA. The CDR3 loop is CASSSGPGGSYEQYF. The CDR3 bases are TGTGCCAGCAGCTCCGGACCCGGCGGGTCCTACGAGCAGTACTTC.

This clonotype was seen more than once but under ten times. This chain uses TRBV20-1 with TRBJ2-3, with 7 nucleotides matching TRBD2. The germline V gene has CDR1 DFQATT and CDR2 SNEGSKA (reference sequence). Trimming at V came to 6 bases and at J to 3 bases, leaving 6 bases not matched to a gene. The CDR3 is 13 residues long. CDR3 nucleotide sequence: TGCAGTGCCCCCGGGAGGTCAACAGATACGCAGTATTTT. Translating it yields CSAPGRSTDTQYF.

This clonotype was seen a handful of times. This chain uses TRBV5-1 with TRBJ2-1, with D tentatively TRBD1 (5 bases). V lost 3 bases, J lost 3 bases, and 13 bases lay in between. The germline V gene has CDR1 SGHRS and CDR2 YFSETQ. This CDR3 comprises 15 residues. Here the CDR3 reads CASSSRQNIYNEQFF. For the CDR3, the DNA is TGCGCCAGCAGCTCTCGACAGAATATCTACAATGAGCAGTTCTTC.

The genes are TRBV20-1 and TRBJ2-7; D unresolved. CDR1 is DFQATT and CDR2 is SNEGSKA in the germline V gene (reference sequence). The CDR3 spans 13 residues. V was pared by 0 bases and J by 6 bases, with 12 bases between. CDR3 in DNA: TGCAGTGCTAGAGATACCGACTCGCGCGAGCAGTACTTC. Its protein product is CSARDTDSREQYF.

In its sample, this clonotype was seen once. This chain's CDR3 is CACTGELNSYEQYF. The CDR3 DNA follows: TGTGCCTGCACCGGGGAACTGAACTCCTACGAGCAGTACTTC. The V and J genes are TRBV2 and TRBJ2-7; tentatively, D is TRBD2 (5 bases). This CDR3 region has 14 residues. V dropped 11 bases and J dropped 0 bases, with 17 bases sitting between them. Germline CDR1 SNHLY, CDR2 FYNNEI. The full variable domain, its missing parts supplied by reference TRBV2 and TRBJ2-7, is EPEVTQTPSHQVTQMGQEVILRCVPISNHLYFYWYRQILGQKVEFLVSFYNNEISEKSEIFDDQFSVERPDGSNFTLKIRSTKLEDSAMYFCACTGELNSYEQYFGPGTRLTVT.

The CDR3: CSARDRARGETQYF. CDR3 bases: TGCAGTGCTAGAGATAGGGCCAGGGGGGAGACCCAGTACTTC. This chain uses TRBV20-1 with TRBJ2-5; 7 bases fit TRBD1. J was trimmed by 5 bases and V by 0 bases; bases with no gene match: 6. Germline assignment: CDR1 DFQATT and CDR2 SNEGSKA (reference sequence). This CDR3 contains 14 residues.

This clonotype was seen more than once but under ten times. CDR3 amino acids: CASILFAHEGCYEQFF. DNA of the CDR3: TGTGCCAGCATTCTTTTTGCCCACGAGGGTTGCTATGAGCAGTTCTTC. The chain is built from TRBV21-1 and TRBJ2-1; the tabulated D call, TRBD2, remains unverified against the DNA. TRBV21-1 is termed a pseudogene. This CDR3 comprises 16 residues.

This clonotype was seen many times. This chain uses TRBV7-8 with TRBJ2-5; maybe TRBD1 (6 bases). The length of the CDR3 is 15 residues. CDR1 is SGHVS, CDR2 FQNEAQ, per germline. V lost 0 bases and J 4 bases, leaving 12 bases between the germline ends. The CDR3: CASSLAGQPAETQYF. The DNA of the CDR3 is TGTGCCAGCAGCTTAGCTGGACAGCCGGCAGAGACCCAGTACTTC.

The genes are TRBV9 and TRBJ2-1; 11 bases fit TRBD2. The CDR3 is 15 residues long. Germline trimming cut 3 bases from V and 10 bases from J; bases unmatched to any gene: 9. Germline V gene lookup returns CDR1 SGDLS and CDR2 YYNGEE. The CDR3: CASSGVAGGSREQFF. Written as DNA, the CDR3 is TGTGCCAGCAGCGGCGTAGCGGGAGGGTCACGAGAGCAGTTCTTC. The variable domain in full, completed from reference TRBV9 and TRBJ2-1, reads DSGVTQTPKHLITATGQRVTLRCSPRSGDLSVYWYQQSLDQGLQFLIQYYNGEERAKGNILERFSAQQFPDLHSELNLSSLELGDSALYFCASSGVAGGSREQFFGPGTRLTVL.